One sample yielded the 26 T cell receptor beta chains listed below, sequenced in a study of T cell responses to AZD1222 COVID-19 vaccine. TCRdb's table, derived via immunoSEQ multiplex PCR, lists solely in-frame clones and lacks some. Among 95,000 to 110,000 clones, roughly 89% were seen once, and the ten largest hold around 45%. The material sequenced was peripheral blood, taken on day 0 of AZD1222 vaccination. Receptors were obtained from an adult in good health.

V and J are TRBV11-2 and TRBJ2-7; D gene uncertain. CDR1 is SGHAT and CDR2 is FQNNGV in the germline V gene. V gave up 0 bases and J gave up 2 bases, with 8 bases separating them. The CDR3 consists of 14 residues. DNA for the CDR3: TGTGCCAGCAGCTTAGATCGTCAGACCTACGAGCAGTACTTC. Protein: CASSLDRQTYEQYF.

The chain has TRBV28 and TRBJ1-1; D is undetermined. CDR3 length: 12 amino acids. CDR1 MDHEN and CDR2 SYDVKM come from the germline V gene. With 3 bases removed from V and 7 bases from J, the gap between germline ends came to 9 bases. For the CDR3, the DNA is TGTGCCAGCAGTTTCTTAACCGGTGAAGCTTTCTTT. It yields the protein CASSFLTGEAFF. The whole variable domain, remainder taken from reference TRBV28 and TRBJ1-1, is DVKVTQSSRYLVKRTGEKVFLECVQDMDHENMFWYRQDPGLGLRLIYFSYDVKMKEKGDIPEGYSVSREKKERFSLILESASTNQTSMYLCASSFLTGEAFFGQGTRLTVV.

The gene calls are TRBV14 and TRBJ1-4; 7 bases line up with TRBD1. The germline CDR1 and CDR2 sequences are SGHDN and FVKESK. The CDR3 loop spans 13 amino acids. After removal of 2 bases from V and 10 bases from J, the junction contained 4 bases not matched to a gene. CDR3 amino acids: CASSQNRGGKLFF. The CDR3 DNA reads TGTGCCAGCAGCCAAAACAGGGGTGGAAAACTGTTTTTT.

This chain connects TRBV9 to TRBJ2-7; TRBD1 matches at 10 bases. From germline, CDR1 is SGDLS and CDR2 YYNGEE. There are 16 residues in the CDR3. J was trimmed by 3 bases and V by 3 bases; bases with no gene match: 9. For the CDR3, the DNA is TGTGCCAGCAGCGCAACCACCGGGACAGGGGTCTACGAGCAGTACTTC. Its translation: CASSATTGTGVYEQYF.

The chain couples TRBV9 to TRBJ2-7; 8 nucleotides match TRBD1. Trimming at V came to 4 bases and at J to 5 bases, leaving 11 bases not matched to a gene. The CDR3 loop spans 15 amino acids. The V gene's germline CDR1 is SGDLS and CDR2 YYNGEE. The CDR3 here is CASSLTGERYDEQYF. CDR3 DNA: TGTGCCAGCAGCTTGACAGGGGAACGCTACGACGAGCAGTACTTC.

The rearrangement links TRBV7-8 to TRBJ1-1; 8 bases are a match to TRBD1. Unmatched junction bases numbered 11, after V lost 1 base and J lost 4 bases. Germline CDR1 reads SGHVS; CDR2 reads FQNEAQ. CDR3 length: 17 amino acids. CDR3 amino acids: CASSLERRGRWGTEAFF. The CDR3 bases are TGTGCCAGCAGCTTAGAACGCAGGGGGCGTTGGGGCACTGAAGCTTTCTTT.

The rearrangement joins TRBV6-5 to TRBJ1-2; TRBD1 aligns across 8 bases. Trimming at V came to 6 bases and at J to 3 bases, leaving 3 bases not matched to a gene. Germline CDR1 is MNHEY and CDR2 is SVGAGI. This CDR3 has 13 residues. CDR3 residues: CASSPRGHYGYTF. In DNA, the CDR3 is TGTGCCAGCAGCCCCAGGGGGCACTATGGCTACACCTTC.

CDR3 in DNA: TGTGCCAGTAAAGACACCAACTATGGCTACACCTTC. It encodes CASKDTNYGYTF. This chain joins TRBV19 and TRBJ1-2; unclear D gene. In germline, CDR1 is LNHDA, CDR2 SQIVND (reference sequence). The V end lost 7 bases, the J end lost 2 bases, and 8 bases lay between the germline ends. This CDR3 is 12 amino acids long.

The rearrangement uses TRBV18 and TRBJ1-5; TRBD1 aligns across 8 bases. Trimming removed 5 bases from V and 3 bases from J; junction bases left unmatched: 15. This CDR3 is built from 18 residues. The germline gives CDR1 KGHSH, CDR2 LQKENI. The CDR3 nucleotides are TGTGCCAGCTCAGGTAGCAGTCCCGGGACAGGATACAATCAGCCCCAGCATTTT. This translates into CASSGSSPGTGYNQPQHF. Complete variable domain (other parts from reference TRBV18 and TRBJ1-5): NAGVMQNPRHLVRRRGQEARLRCSPMKGHSHVYWYRQLPEEGLKFMVYLQKENIIDESGMPKERFSAEFPKEGPSILRIQQVVRGDSAAYFCASSGSSPGTGYNQPQHFGDGTRLSIL.

This clone was seen a single time. V gene TRBV5-1 combines with J gene TRBJ2-5; no definite D call. Germline V gene lookup returns CDR1 SGHRS and CDR2 YFSETQ. The CDR3 runs 12 residues. Trimming removed 5 bases at V and 1 base at J, with 6 bases between. The CDR3 nucleotides read TGCGCCAGCAGACCCGGCCAAGAGACCCAGTACTTC. It translates to CASRPGQETQYF. Full variable domain (rest looked up from reference TRBV5-1 and TRBJ2-5): KAGVTQTPRYLIKTRGQQVTLSCSPISGHRSVSWYQQTPGQGLQFLFEYFSETQRNKGNFPGRFSGRQFSNSRSEMNVSTLELGDSALYLCASRPGQETQYFGPGTRLLVL.

The chain uses TRBV6-1 and TRBJ2-7; D not certain. The V gene's germline CDR1 is MNHNS and CDR2 SASEGT. V was cut by 0 bases and J by 9 bases, with 15 bases left in between. The CDR3 contains 14 residues. CDR3 residues: CASSEAAAVTVQYF. As DNA, the CDR3 is TGTGCCAGCAGTGAAGCCGCGGCGGTCACGGTGCAGTACTTC.

This rearrangement joins TRBV4-1 to TRBJ2-7, with 9 bases that match TRBD2. V dropped 1 base and J dropped 3; count of bases not matched to a gene: 7. This CDR3 region has 16 residues. Germline CDR1 MGHRA, CDR2 YSYEKL. The CDR3 loop is CASSQGGGRASYEQYF. The CDR3 coding sequence is TGCGCCAGCAGCCAAGGGGGCGGGAGGGCCAGCTACGAGCAGTACTTC.

This clone appeared once. The V and J genes are TRBV5-4 and TRBJ1-4, with D unclear. Germline V lookup: CDR1 SGHNT, CDR2 YYREEE (reference sequence). Deletions cut 7 bases from V and 4 bases from J, with 11 bases between. The CDR3 loop spans 13 amino acids. The CDR3 loop is CASRSTHNEKLFF. The DNA of the CDR3 is TGTGCCAGCCGATCAACCCATAATGAAAAACTGTTTTTT.

The chain employs TRBV27 and TRBJ2-2; 8 positions match TRBD1. The CDR3 runs 13 residues. Germline V gene data show CDR1 as MNHEY and CDR2 as SMNVEV (reference sequence). The junction had 7 bases not matched to a gene; V was cut back by 9 bases and J by 7 bases. CDR3 residues: CASKDRAVGELFF. CDR3 nucleotides: TGTGCCAGTAAGGACAGGGCGGTCGGGGAGCTGTTTTTT.

This clone was found a few times. V and J are TRBV3-1 (or the pseudogene TRBV3-2) and TRBJ2-7; D is perhaps TRBD1 (6 bases). The CDR3 contains 13 residues. The germline V and J ends were trimmed by 5 bases and 7 bases, with 15 bases remaining between them. CDR1 is LGHDT, CDR2 YNNKEL, per germline (reference sequence). The CDR3 DNA reads as TGTGCCAGCAGCTACGGACAGCCGGGAGAGCAGTACTTC. Translated, it gives CASSYGQPGEQYF.

The V gene is TRBV5-1, the J gene TRBJ1-4; the D is unclear. The V and J ends lost 4 bases and 4 bases respectively, with 14 bases between them. CDR1 is SGHRS and CDR2 is YFSETQ in the germline V gene. The CDR3 loop spans 15 amino acids. The DNA for the CDR3 is TGCGCCAGCAGCGAGGAAGGCCCTCTTAATGAAAAACTGTTTTTT. Amino acids: CASSEEGPLNEKLFF.

V usage is TRBV2 and J usage is TRBJ1-5, with 7 bases identical to TRBD1. This CDR3 has 13 amino acids. V lost 5 bases to trimming and J lost 6 bases; unmatched junction nucleotides: 4. CDR1 is SNHLY, CDR2 FYNNEI, per germline. DNA of the CDR3: TGTGCCAGCAGTACAGGGGAGCCTCAGCCCCAGCATTTT. This gives the protein CASSTGEPQPQHF. The full variable domain, its missing parts supplied by reference TRBV2 and TRBJ1-5, is EPEVTQTPSHQVTQMGQEVILRCVPISNHLYFYWYRQILGQKVEFLVSFYNNEISEKSEIFDDQFSVERPDGSNFTLKIRSTKLEDSAMYFCASSTGEPQPQHFGDGTRLSIL.

The genes are TRBV19 and TRBJ1-2; D gene ambiguous. This CDR3 contains 13 residues. Trimming left V 4 bases short and J 5 bases short, with 11 bases between. Germline-derived CDR1 and CDR2 are LNHDA and SQIVND (reference sequence). The CDR3 nucleotides read TGTGCCAGTAGTAACGGATGGCTTTATGGCTACACCTTC. Translation: CASSNGWLYGYTF.

This clone has a single count. The genes are TRBV14 and TRBJ1-6; D not certain. Germline V gene sequence: CDR1 SGHDN, CDR2 FVKESK. With 6 bases removed from V and 3 bases from J, the gap between germline ends came to 6 bases. This CDR3 has 13 residues. The DNA of the CDR3 is TGTGCCAGCAGTCAGATCTATAATTCACCCCTCCACTTT. It specifies CASSQIYNSPLHF.

This rearrangement joins TRBV28 to TRBJ1-1; possibly TRBD1 for D (5 bases). The CDR3 contains 13 residues. Germline CDR1 reads MDHEN; CDR2 reads SYDVKM. V lost 6 bases and J 4 bases, leaving 12 bases between the germline ends. The DNA for the CDR3 is TGTGCCAGCAGGTCAGGGCGGGGCACTGAAGCTTTCTTT. As protein: CASRSGRGTEAFF.

The rearrangement joins TRBV19 to TRBJ2-1; 9 bases align to TRBD1. Unmatched junction bases numbered 8, after V lost 3 bases and J lost 8 bases. The CDR3 runs 15 residues. Germline CDR1 LNHDA, CDR2 SQIVND (reference sequence). The CDR3 loop reads CASSIIADRGDEQFF. In DNA form, the CDR3 reads TGTGCCAGTAGTATCATCGCGGACAGGGGCGATGAGCAGTTCTTC.

DNA for the CDR3: TGTGCCAGCAGCCAAGGCTACCGGGACAGGACGAACACCGGGGAGCTGTTTTTT. The encoded protein is CASSQGYRDRTNTGELFF. The chain combines TRBV7-9 with TRBJ2-2, with TRBD1 matching 8 bases. Germline V gene lookup returns CDR1 SEHNR and CDR2 FQNEAQ (reference sequence). This CDR3 contains 18 residues. V was pared by 5 bases and J by 0 bases, with 11 bases of the junction left unmatched.

The chain is built from TRBV7-8 and TRBJ2-2, with 10 nucleotides matching TRBD2. This CDR3 has 18 amino acids. Germline V CDR1 and CDR2: SGHVS, FQNEAQ. The V gene end was trimmed by 7 bases and the J gene end by 3 bases; junction bases not matched to a gene: 14. The CDR3 nucleotides are TGTGCCAGCACCCAACCTGAGCGGGAGGGCCTTGACACCGGGGAGCTGTTTTTT. Protein sequence: CASTQPEREGLDTGELFF.

V and J are TRBV30 and TRBJ1-1; D remains ambiguous. This CDR3 has 12 residues. V lost 7 bases to trimming and J lost 4 bases, with 13 bases between them. Germline lookup yields CDR1 GTSNPN and CDR2 SVGIG (reference sequence). The CDR3 nucleotides are TGTGCCTTAAAGAGGGCAGGCACTGAAGCTTTCTTT. This sequence encodes CALKRAGTEAFF.

The gene calls are TRBV27 and TRBJ1-2; the match to TRBD1 covers 9 bases. This CDR3 is 12 amino acids long. The V gene end was trimmed by 5 bases and the J gene end by 8 bases; junction bases not matched to a gene: 3. From germline, CDR1 is MNHEY and CDR2 SMNVEV (reference sequence). CDR3: CASSTTGGGYTF. CDR3 nucleotide sequence: TGTGCCAGCAGTACTACAGGGGGCGGCTACACCTTC.

The chain couples TRBV12-5 to TRBJ2-3, with D possibly matching TRBD2 (6 bases). Trimming took off 6 bases at V and 2 bases at J, with 12 bases between the two ends. Germline assignment: CDR1 LGHNT and CDR2 FRNRAP. The CDR3 consists of 14 residues. The CDR3 DNA reads TGTGCTAGTGGCAGGGACTCACACACAGATACGCAGTATTTT. This sequence encodes CASGRDSHTDTQYF.